These T cell receptor beta chains were read from a single sample in a study of Graves' ophthalmopathy and Graves' hyperthyroidism. Via MiXCR, TCRdb re-called the multiplex PCR reads, giving one row per CDR3 protein. Of 650,000 to 800,000 distinct CDR3 sequences listed, roughly 41% were seen once; the top ten hold around 3.3%. The specimen was peripheral blood. The receptor source for this set is an adult man with Graves' ophthalmopathy. CDR3s include the opening cysteine and the closing phenylalanine or tryptophan. The D gene is left open where the match is weak. Size tells how often a clone was seen (once, few, many) or the class of an expanded clone, and some rows leave it out.

CDR3aa: CAISEQGHGSQHF
CDR3nt: TGTGCCATCAGTGAGCAGGGCCACGGATCCCAGCATTTT
j_gene: TRBJ1-5
v_gene: TRBV10-3
abundance: many
d_gene: .

CDR3aa: CAISEPANTIYF
CDR3nt: TGTGCCATCAGTGAACCCGCGAACACCATATATTTT
j_gene: TRBJ1-3
v_gene: TRBV10-3
abundance: many
d_gene: .

CDR3aa: CASSPGTGSGANVLTF
CDR3nt: TGTGCCAGCAGCCCTGGGACAGGCTCTGGGGCCAACGTCCTGACTTTC
j_gene: TRBJ2-6
v_gene: TRBV7-2
abundance: many
d_gene: TRBD1

CDR3aa: CSAKQGAGYNEQFF
CDR3nt: TGCAGTGCTAAGCAGGGGGCAGGGTACAATGAGCAGTTCTTC
j_gene: TRBJ2-1
v_gene: TRBV20-1
abundance: few
d_gene: TRBD1

CDR3aa: CASSRAPLGQSYEQYF
CDR3nt: TGTGCCAGCAGTCGTGCCCCTCTTGGGCAGTCCTACGAGCAGTACTTC
j_gene: TRBJ2-7
v_gene: TRBV2
abundance: .
d_gene: .

CDR3aa: CASSLPRTGGPYEQYF
CDR3nt: TGTGCCAGCAGCTTACCCCGGACAGGGGGTCCCTACGAGCAGTACTTC
j_gene: TRBJ2-7
v_gene: TRBV7-9
abundance: .
d_gene: TRBD1

CDR3aa: CASSFGTGTSYEQYF
CDR3nt: TGTGCCAGCAGTTTCGGGACAGGTACCTCCTACGAGCAGTACTTC
j_gene: TRBJ2-7
v_gene: TRBV6-1
abundance: few
d_gene: TRBD1

CDR3aa: CASSQVSVGRGFDEKLFF
CDR3nt: TGTGCCAGCAGCCAAGTTTCTGTAGGCAGGGGGTTTGATGAAAAACTGTTTTTT
j_gene: TRBJ1-4
v_gene: TRBV7-9
abundance: .
d_gene: TRBD1

CDR3aa: CASSLDRGYGNTIYF
CDR3nt: TGTGCCAGCAGCCTGGACAGGGGGTATGGAAACACCATATATTTT
j_gene: TRBJ1-3
v_gene: TRBV7-9
abundance: many
d_gene: TRBD1

CDR3aa: CASSPTGYEKLFF
CDR3nt: TGCGCCAGCAGCCCGACAGGGTATGAAAAACTGTTTTTT
j_gene: TRBJ1-4
v_gene: TRBV5-1
abundance: .
d_gene: TRBD1

CDR3aa: CASSRQGSGPGYTF
CDR3nt: TGTGCCAGCAGCCGACAGGGGTCGGGTCCTGGCTACACCTTC
j_gene: TRBJ1-2
v_gene: TRBV2
abundance: .
d_gene: TRBD1

CDR3aa: CASRLRSMNTEAFF
CDR3nt: TGTGCCAGCAGATTAAGGAGCATGAACACTGAAGCTTTCTTT
j_gene: TRBJ1-1
v_gene: TRBV11-1
abundance: .
d_gene: .

CDR3aa: CSGNQRGMYNEQFF
CDR3nt: TGCAGCGGTAACCAGCGGGGAATGTACAATGAGCAGTTCTTC
j_gene: TRBJ2-1
v_gene: TRBV29-1
abundance: few
d_gene: TRBD2

CDR3aa: CASSQEGQGYGYGYTF
CDR3nt: TGTGCCAGCAGCCAAGAGGGGCAGGGCTACGGCTATGGCTACACCTTC
j_gene: TRBJ1-2
v_gene: TRBV4-2
abundance: many
d_gene: .

CDR3aa: CASSLIGSSNYGYTF
CDR3nt: TGTGCCAGCAGCTTAATCGGGAGCTCTAACTATGGCTACACCTTC
j_gene: TRBJ1-2
v_gene: TRBV7-9
abundance: .
d_gene: .

CDR3aa: CASSQTVSSSYEQYF
CDR3nt: TGTGCCAGCAGCCAGACAGTCTCGAGCTCCTACGAGCAGTACTTC
j_gene: TRBJ2-7
v_gene: TRBV4-2
abundance: .
d_gene: .

CDR3aa: CSAYDGTSGSYEQYF
CDR3nt: TGCAGTGCTTATGACGGGACTAGCGGGAGCTACGAGCAGTACTTC
j_gene: TRBJ2-7
v_gene: TRBV20-1
abundance: .
d_gene: TRBD2

CDR3aa: CASSLVGTVNSYNSPLHF
CDR3nt: TGTGCCAGCAGCTTGGTGGGGACAGTTAACTCCTATAATTCACCCCTCCACTTT
j_gene: TRBJ1-6
v_gene: TRBV7-3
abundance: .
d_gene: TRBD1

CDR3aa: CATSNPRGEQFF
CDR3nt: TGTGCCACCAGTAATCCGAGGGGCGAGCAGTTCTTC
j_gene: TRBJ2-1
v_gene: TRBV24-1
abundance: .
d_gene: .

CDR3aa: CASSSQAIDQETQYF
CDR3nt: TGTGCCAGCAGCTCACAGGCTATCGACCAAGAGACCCAGTACTTC
j_gene: TRBJ2-5
v_gene: TRBV7-8
abundance: .
d_gene: .

CDR3aa: CASSPPSRAYGYTF
CDR3nt: TGTGCCAGCAGTCCGCCGAGCAGAGCATATGGCTACACCTTC
j_gene: TRBJ1-2
v_gene: TRBV12-3/TRBV12-4
abundance: .
d_gene: .

CDR3aa: CATRTHSGNTIYF
CDR3nt: TGTGCCACCCGTACCCATTCTGGAAACACCATATATTTT
j_gene: TRBJ1-3
v_gene: TRBV19
abundance: many
d_gene: .

CDR3aa: CASSEYKRGGESPLHF
CDR3nt: TGTGCCAGCAGTGAATATAAACGGGGAGGGGAATCACCCCTCCACTTT
j_gene: TRBJ1-6
v_gene: TRBV25-1
abundance: many
d_gene: .

CDR3aa: CSVEIREREEQYF
CDR3nt: TGCAGCGTTGAGATCCGGGAGAGGGAGGAGCAGTACTTC
j_gene: TRBJ2-7
v_gene: TRBV29-1
abundance: .
d_gene: .

CDR3aa: CASSAGQERGNTIYF
CDR3nt: TGTGCCAGCTCAGCGGGACAGGAGCGAGGAAACACCATATATTTT
j_gene: TRBJ1-3
v_gene: TRBV2
abundance: .
d_gene: TRBD1

CDR3aa: CASSLMGQDNSPLHF
CDR3nt: TGTGCCAGCAGCCTAATGGGACAGGATAATTCACCCCTCCACTTT
j_gene: TRBJ1-6
v_gene: TRBV14
abundance: many
d_gene: TRBD1

CDR3aa: CASSFRQGSSGANVLTF
CDR3nt: TGCGCCAGCAGCTTTAGACAGGGAAGCTCTGGGGCCAACGTCCTGACTTTC
j_gene: TRBJ2-6
v_gene: TRBV5-1
abundance: many
d_gene: TRBD1

CDR3aa: CASSPPDGSSYEQYF
CDR3nt: TGTGCCAGCAGCCCACCGGACGGGAGCTCCTACGAGCAGTACTTC
j_gene: TRBJ2-7
v_gene: TRBV7-3
abundance: few
d_gene: .

CDR3aa: CASSVDFTSLRTEYQETQYF
CDR3nt: TGTGCCAGCAGTGTTGATTTTACCAGCCTCCGGACCGAGTACCAAGAGACCCAGTACTTC
j_gene: TRBJ2-5
v_gene: TRBV25-1
abundance: .
d_gene: .

CDR3aa: CASSSGTSGTGELFF
CDR3nt: TGTGCCAGCAGCTCCGGGACTAGCGGCACCGGGGAGCTGTTTTTT
j_gene: TRBJ2-2
v_gene: TRBV5-1
abundance: many
d_gene: TRBD2

CDR3aa: CSAISGTGLDEQYF
CDR3nt: TGCAGTGCTATATCCGGGACAGGGCTCGACGAGCAGTACTTC
j_gene: TRBJ2-7
v_gene: TRBV20-1
abundance: many
d_gene: TRBD1

CDR3aa: CASSRGGTEAFNTGELFF
CDR3nt: TGTGCCAGCAGCCGGGGGGGGACTGAAGCTTTTAACACCGGGGAGCTGTTTTTT
j_gene: TRBJ2-2
v_gene: TRBV7-9
abundance: .
d_gene: TRBD2

CDR3aa: CASSFQGSSYEQYF
CDR3nt: TGTGCCAGCAGTTTTCAGGGTTCCTCCTACGAGCAGTACTTC
j_gene: TRBJ2-7
v_gene: TRBV12-3/TRBV12-4
abundance: .
d_gene: .

CDR3aa: CSAVLQPAEQYF
CDR3nt: TGCAGCGCCGTCTTACAGCCAGCCGAGCAGTACTTC
j_gene: TRBJ2-7
v_gene: TRBV29-1
abundance: many
d_gene: .

CDR3aa: CASSFERIGELFF
CDR3nt: TGTGCCAGCAGCTTCGAACGGATCGGGGAGCTGTTTTTT
j_gene: TRBJ2-2
v_gene: TRBV7-6
abundance: many
d_gene: .

CDR3aa: CSVDGPAPSNYGYTF
CDR3nt: TGCAGCGTCGATGGCCCAGCTCCATCTAACTATGGCTACACCTTC
j_gene: TRBJ1-2
v_gene: TRBV29-1
abundance: many
d_gene: .

CDR3aa: CAAGLETSYEQYF
CDR3nt: TGTGCTGCAGGGTTGGAGACCTCCTACGAGCAGTACTTC
j_gene: TRBJ2-7
v_gene: TRBV9
abundance: .
d_gene: .

CDR3aa: CASSSRQGYSFSDYGYTF
CDR3nt: TGTGCCAGCAGCTCCCGACAGGGGTATTCGTTTTCGGACTATGGCTACACCTTC
j_gene: TRBJ1-2
v_gene: TRBV7-9
abundance: .
d_gene: TRBD1

CDR3aa: CASIGSDSYEQYF
CDR3nt: TGTGCCAGCATCGGGAGTGATTCCTACGAGCAGTACTTC
j_gene: TRBJ2-7
v_gene: TRBV2
abundance: few
d_gene: .

CDR3aa: CSAPGLDTEAFF
CDR3nt: TGCAGCGCCCCAGGGCTCGACACTGAAGCTTTCTTT
j_gene: TRBJ1-1
v_gene: TRBV29-1
abundance: many
d_gene: .

CDR3aa: CASSLTRENTGELFF
CDR3nt: TGTGCCAGCAGCCTGACTAGAGAGAACACCGGGGAGCTGTTTTTT
j_gene: TRBJ2-2
v_gene: TRBV7-2
abundance: few
d_gene: .